A selection of T cell receptor beta chains follows, all from one sample in a study of blood T cell repertoires in COVID-19. Here immunoSEQ multiplex PCR was the method, and the copy in TCRdb shows in-frame clones only, minus some. The sample comprises 200,000 to 300,000 clones, about nine tenths of which are singletons, and more than 0.65% rests with the top ten. The sequenced sample was peripheral blood. These receptors came from a man aged 25-45 years with COVID-19, enrolled during active disease. Each CDR3 is given with its conserved first and last residue. D genes are given only for firm matches. The size field is filled for only some rows; it gives once, few, many or a size class.

>NA|TRBV12-5|TRBJ1-3|TRBD1
TGTGCTAGTGCCCTGGACAGGACGAGCTCTGGAAACACCATATATTTT
CASALDRTSSGNTIYF
>NA|TRBV13|TRBJ2-7|TRBD1
TGTGCCAGCAGCTCAGGACAGGGGGGCTACGAGCAGTACTTC
CASSSGQGGYEQYF
>NA|TRBV19|TRBJ2-2|NA
TGTGCCAGTAGTACGTTCAGGGCCGGGGAGCTGTTTTTT
CASSTFRAGELFF
>few|TRBV7-9|TRBJ2-7|TRBD2
TGTGCCAGCAGCCATAGGACTAGCATCTACGAGCAGTACTTC
CASSHRTSIYEQYF
>NA|TRBV4-2|TRBJ2-5|TRBD2
TGTGCCAGCAGCCAAGAGGGACTAGCGGGGGCCTTTGGGGAGACCCAGTACTTC
CASSQEGLAGAFGETQYF
>once|TRBV10-3|TRBJ2-2|NA
TGTGCCACCTGGACAGAGGGATCCGGGGAGCTGTTTTTT
CATWTEGSGELFF
>NA|TRBV4-1|TRBJ1-5|NA
TGCGCCAGCAGCCCCCTTACAGGGTCAAGTCAGCCCCAGCATTTT
CASSPLTGSSQPQHF
>NA|TRBV4-1|TRBJ1-2|TRBD1
TGCGCCAGCAGCCCTGGACAGGGGAACTATGGCTACACCTTC
CASSPGQGNYGYTF
>NA|TRBV18|TRBJ1-2|NA
TGTGCCAGCTCACCACCGGCAGATTACCCTAACTATGGCTACACCTTC
CASSPPADYPNYGYTF
>NA|TRBV7-9|TRBJ1-5|NA
TGTGCCAGCAGCTTAGCCCTTTCGACAGACCGTGGCAATCAGCCCCAGCATTTT
CASSLALSTDRGNQPQHF
>NA|TRBV9|TRBJ2-3|NA
TGTGCCAGCAGCGTAACGGGGACTAGCACAGATACGCAGTATTTT
CASSVTGTSTDTQYF
>NA|TRBV2|TRBJ1-2|NA
TGTGCCAGCAAAGGAGATTTTAACTATGGCTACACCTTC
CASKGDFNYGYTF
>NA|TRBV4-1|TRBJ2-2|NA
TGCGCCAGCAGCGCCCATCTAGGCGACACCGGGGAGCTGTTTTTT
CASSAHLGDTGELFF
>NA|TRBV11-2|TRBJ2-5|TRBD2
TGTGCCAGCAGCCATTTAGCGGGGGAGTACCAAGAGACCCAGTACTTC
CASSHLAGEYQETQYF
>NA|TRBV7-3|TRBJ2-3|NA
TGTGCCAGCAGCCCGTCCGGGACTTTAACTAGCACAGATACGCAGTATTTT
CASSPSGTLTSTDTQYF
>NA|TRBV5-1|TRBJ1-1|NA
TGCGCCAGCAGCCTCACGGCCGACAGGATACATGAAGCTTTCTTT
CASSLTADRIHEAFF
>once|TRBV19|TRBJ1-2|TRBD1
TGTGCCAGTAGTACAAAGACAGGGGGTCTCGGCTACACCTTC
CASSTKTGGLGYTF
>NA|TRBV7-7|TRBJ2-1|TRBD2
TGTGCCAGCAGCTTAGTGGCGGGGGGGGACAATGAGCAGTTCTTC
CASSLVAGGDNEQFF
>NA|TRBV11-2|TRBJ2-1|TRBD2
TGTGCCAGCAGCTCGGGACTAGCGGGGGTCTACAATGAGCAGTTCTTC
CASSSGLAGVYNEQFF
>NA|TRBV5-4|TRBJ2-3|TRBD2
TGTGCCAGCACCCAATTTCACGAACTAGCGGGGGGGCCGGCAAAAAAGTATTTT
CASTQFHELAGGPAKKYF
>NA|TRBV10-3|TRBJ2-1|NA
TGTGCCATCAGTGAGGGGGGGGGCCGCGTTAATGAGCAGTTCTTC
CAISEGGGRVNEQFF
>NA|TRBV3-1/TRBV3-2|TRBJ2-2|TRBD2
TGTGCCAGCAGCCAAAGACTAGCGGGGGTCGGGGAGCTGTTTTTT
CASSQRLAGVGELFF